The text below deals with one T cell receptor beta chain. Its antigen is not known. The study drew the donors from its roughly 120-subject validation cohort, separate from the approximately 700-subject first cohort. Germline CDR1 is SGHTA and CDR2 is FQGNSA. The CDR3 consists of 17 residues. J gave up 0 bases and V 1 base, and 6 bases lay outside the gene matches. This sample was taken from a study of cytomegalovirus exposure and HLA in healthy donors. General observations from the study: The authors enumerated some 160 TCR beta chains as linked to cytomegalovirus. As was reported, the classifier diagnosed cytomegalovirus status with high specificity and sensitivity.

Data came from immunoSEQ multiplex PCR; TCRdb stores just in-frame clones and leaves some out. The sample consists of under 95,000 clones, about 94% of them appearing once. The origin of this receptor is a young woman in good health and CMV-seronegative. The chain carries TRBV7-2 and TRBJ2-1; 7 bases agree with TRBD2. What was sequenced was PBMCs. For the CDR3, the DNA is TGTGCCAGCAGCTTAGGCGGGGGAAAAAGCTCCTACAATGAGCAGTTCTTC. Translating it yields CASSLGGGKSSYNEQFF.